The entry below describes one T cell receptor beta chain. Since no conserved phenylalanine or tryptophan closes the CDR3, a read error is the likely cause. The data originate from a study of tumor-infiltrating lymphocytes in primary liver carcinoma. Unsorted bulk tissue (roughly 17-34 mg) underwent RNA and DNA co-extraction. The investigators made TCR beta cDNA from about 510 ng total RNA, using a constant-region primer. Amplification in three nested multiplex PCR rounds with slightly modified ARM-PCR gave rise to TCR beta libraries. TCRdb processed the multiplex PCR reads anew with MiXCR; each CDR3 protein has one entry. The sample consists of 100,000 to 150,000 distinct CDR3 sequences, around 64% of them appearing once. Sequenced material: liver tumor tissue from sampling region 3. Sample subset: tumor region T3, left-lateral pole. The sequence was obtained from an older woman with primary liver carcinoma and hepatitis B virus infection.

CDR3 in amino acids: CASNLGGLTYTSDTQYL. The CDR3 DNA follows: TGTGCCAGTAACTTAGGGGGACTAACGTACACGTCAGATACGCAGTATCTT. The chain carries TRBV11-2 and TRBJ2-3; D is perhaps TRBD2 (7 bases). The CDR3 length is 17 residues. Trimming pared 9 bases from V and 4 bases from J, leaving 26 bases between. The germline V gene encodes CDR1 SGHAT and CDR2 FQNNGV.